This T cell receptor (beta chain) derives from a study of blood T cell repertoires in COVID-19. Looking at the study overall: Samples came from the United States, Italy and Spain, spanning acute and convalescent COVID-19.

Original data processing: It was from reference gene primer amplification that nucleated cell counts were estimated. Sequencing was performed with immunoSEQ multiplex PCR; in TCRdb, only in-frame clones are kept and a portion is missing. V, J and clone size reflect that table, while D and trimming were determined from the DNA. The sample lists approximately 290,000 clones, approximately 85% occurring once. This CDR3 region has 16 residues. The junction had 11 bases not matched to a gene; V was cut back by 9 bases and J by 2 bases. Germline-derived CDR1 and CDR2 are LNHDA and SQIVND (reference sequence).

The chain carries TRBV19 and TRBJ1-5; 9 bases line up with TRBD1. Sequencing was done on a sample of PBMCs or T cells enriched from blood (not recorded which). The TCR originated in a woman aged 25 to 39 who had recovered from COVID-19. DNA of the CDR3: TGTGCCAGCCGGGACAGGGTAAATTGGGGCAATCAGCCCCAGCATTTT. Amino acids: CASRDRVNWGNQPQHF.